This T cell receptor (beta chain) was captured in a study of T cell changes during pregnancy in multiple sclerosis. TCRdb keeps only in-frame clones here, not all; method: immunoSEQ multiplex PCR. The top ten clones hold 3% to 3.5% of a sample with tens of thousands of clones, approximately 91% of them seen once. This clone was counted a single time. The V and J ends lost 3 bases and 3 bases, in that order; junction bases with no gene match: 10. CDR1 and CDR2 from the germline V gene are MNHNS and SASEGT. The CDR3 sequence is 16 residues long. The J gene is TRBJ1-1, the V gene TRBV6-1, with 7 bases that match TRBD1. This sequence originates from a female donor with multiple sclerosis, enrolled in a pregnancy study. The sequencing here drew on peripheral blood, taken before pregnancy. The CDR3 DNA reads as TGTGCCAGCAGTGATCCCGGGACAGTCGGGGACACTGAAGCTTTCTTT. It yields the protein CASSDPGTVGDTEAFF.